One T cell receptor beta chain is described in this entry. Its antigen is still unknown. The data originate from a study of cytomegalovirus exposure and HLA in healthy donors. Across the study: Of the donors genotyped, approximately 430 in all, 80% to 85% fell in the Caucasian-associated ancestry cluster.

Study-level results: The study designated 164 TCR beta chains cytomegalovirus-associated. Other equally common chains were less clonally expanded than HLA-associated TCR beta chains, a later analysis showed. Most TCR sequences were rare, but some public TCRs occurred in many donors.

Amplification used 60 Vbeta primers and 13 Jbeta primers. Some clones are missing from TCRdb's copy, which holds only in-frame ones; the method was immunoSEQ multiplex PCR. The sample gives 150,000 to 200,000 clones, 80% to 90% of which show up once; 4.9% is in the top ten. The sequenced sample consisted of PBMCs. The sequence derives from a woman between 18 and 29 years old in good health and CMV-seropositive.

In DNA form, the CDR3 reads TGTGCCATCGAGTCGGAACAGAACTATGGCTACACCTTC. This gives the protein CAIESEQNYGYTF. The chain carries TRBV10-3 and TRBJ1-2, with D uncertain. V was trimmed by 8 bases and J by 2 bases, leaving 12 bases between them. The CDR3 covers 13 residues. Germline CDR1 and CDR2: ENHRY and SYGVKD.